The clone carrying this T cell receptor (beta chain) has only a few counts. The TCRbeta library incorporated unique molecular identifiers. One entry per CDR3 protein results from TCRdb running MiXCR on the PCR reads. The data hold 28,000 or so distinct CDR3 sequences, with around 17% observed a single time. This entry belongs to a study of T-cell reconstitution after alpha-beta-depleted transplantation in children. Between the trimmed V and J ends, which lost 0 bases and 0 bases, there was a span of 14 bases. The CDR3 loop spans 16 amino acids. The germline V gene encodes CDR1 GTSNPN and CDR2 SVGIG (reference sequence).

The sequence derives from a male patient between 2 and 15 years old who had a stem cell transplant for acute lymphoblastic leukemia, so the T cells may come from the graft donor. Specimen: PBMCs, mostly from graft donor cells, collected 60 days after TCRalphabeta/CD19-depleted stem cell transplant. This sequence joins TRBV30 and TRBJ2-5, with a weak D call TRBD2 (5 bases). The chain's CDR3 is CAWSVLGVPNQETQYF. The CDR3 nucleotides are TGTGCCTGGAGTGTACTCGGGGTCCCCAACCAAGAGACCCAGTACTTC.